This record concerns one T cell receptor (beta chain) sequence. This sample was taken from a study of shared T cell receptors in the human thymus. Assay: immunoSEQ multiplex PCR; the TCRdb copy retains only in-frame clones and omits some. The sample carries around 340,000 clones, around 95% recorded once. The CDR3 totals 16 residues. The ends were cut back, 4 bases at V and 0 bases at J, with 14 bases in the middle. Germline V gives CDR1 SGHDT, CDR2 YYEEEE. The receptor was derived from a human donor. This chain uses TRBV5-6 with TRBJ2-1; maybe TRBD2 (6 bases). Sequenced input: thymocytes. This CDR3 is CASSPLERVSYNEQFF. CDR3 nucleotide sequence: TGTGCCAGCAGCCCCCTTGAGCGGGTCTCCTACAATGAGCAGTTCTTC.